This T cell receptor beta chain was found in a study of patients and donors after allogeneic stem cell transplantation (dated by TCRdb to 2020 to 2022). Receptor libraries were prepared by RT-PCR. Sequencing took place on a NextSeq 550. Through fastp at Q25 and MiXCR, TCRdb rebuilt clones from the public reads, retaining in-frame beta chains. Rows matching on CDR3 protein sequence are summarized as one entry with the most common DNA and genes. The sample includes about 110,000 distinct CDR3 sequences, with roughly 35% observed a single time. In total, the top ten clones hold under 30% of the sample. This clonotype was detected a few times. Its antigen has not been determined. Base qualities are missing; no much larger clone stands one base away. From the cysteine up to the phenylalanine, the CDR3 has a length of 11 residues. CDR3 DNA is the only sequence kept; it has 33 bases, read in frame from the first base. At the junction V is shortened by 6 bases and J by 5 bases, with 7 bases in between.

This clonotype originated in a human donor who was either an allogeneic HSCT recipient or a stem cell or donor lymphocyte infusion donor (not recorded which). It is not recorded whose cells these are; they may come from a transplant donor. Input material: blood, either unsorted or a sorted T cell fraction (not recorded which). The chain is encoded by TRBV12-3 or TRBV12-4 joined to TRBJ1-1; the D gene identity is not certain. The CDR3 is CASRSGTEAFF. The bases are TGTGCCAGCAGGTCCGGAACTGAAGCTTTCTTT.